The following is a TCR beta chain sequence with its context. A second PCR, run for 7 to 11 cycles, used a sample-barcoded 5' primer plus a J-beta primer mix. From the 5' RACE reads, TCRdb called clonotypes with MiXCR, one entry per CDR3 protein. The sample lists under 700,000 distinct CDR3 sequences, around 24% occurring once. This specimen comes from a study of blood T cells in healthy people across ages. This CDR3 contains 16 residues. The trim removed 5 bases at V and 1 base at J, leaving 5 bases unmatched. Per the germline V gene, CDR1 is SQVTM and CDR2 is ANQGSEA. This sample also appeared in a second study, on T cells of mothers and their children.

The rearrangement links TRBV29-1 to TRBJ2-3, with 14 bases identical to TRBD2. The source of this sequence is a boy between 10 and 17 years old in good health. The specimen was blood. CDR3 region: CSVSGTSGRGTDTQYF. The CDR3 DNA reads as TGCAGCGTTTCAGGGACTAGCGGGAGAGGCACAGATACGCAGTATTTT.